The 22 T cell receptor beta chains given below trace back to one sample, sequenced in a study of T cells in Graves' hyperthyroidism and ophthalmopathy. Amplification yielded TCR beta CDR3 regions, with RNA transcripts as the source. Initially, a first-round RT-PCR of the TCR CDR3 employed the HTBI primer set. TCRdb reanalysed the multiplex PCR reads using MiXCR and keeps one entry per CDR3 protein. This sample yields about 420,000 distinct CDR3 sequences, of which 15% to 18% are seen a single time; approximately 7.5% belongs to the top ten. Sequenced material: blood. The receptor set was obtained from a young woman with Graves' hyperthyroidism.

In its sample, this clonotype was seen many times. V gene TRBV19 combines with J gene TRBJ1-6; unclear D gene. The CDR3 extends over 15 amino acids. Trimming removed 6 bases from V and 0 bases from J, with 9 bases in between. Germline V gene sequence: CDR1 LNHDA, CDR2 SQIVND (reference sequence). The CDR3 region is CASRGSFSYNSPLHF. CDR3 bases: TGTGCCAGTAGAGGAAGCTTCTCCTATAATTCACCCCTCCACTTT. Together with reference TRBV19 and TRBJ1-6, the CDR3 gives the full variable domain: DGGITQSPKYLFRKEGQNVTLSCEQNLNHDAMYWYRQDPGQGLRLIYYSQIVNDFQKGDIAEGYSVSREKKESFPLTVTSAQKNPTAFYLCASRGSFSYNSPLHFGNGTRLTVT.

The rearrangement joins TRBV5-1 to TRBJ1-6; tentatively, D is TRBD1 (6 bases). CDR1 and CDR2 (germline): SGHRS, YFSETQ. The CDR3 length is 14 residues. V gave up 4 bases and J gave up 10 bases, with 15 bases separating them. The DNA of the CDR3 is TGCGCCAGCAGCCAAACAGGGATGGGATCACCCCTCCACTTT. Translation: CASSQTGMGSPLHF.

The chain couples TRBV6-2 or TRBV6-3 to TRBJ1-2, with D perhaps matching TRBD1 (6 bases). The CDR3 consists of 16 residues. Trimming cost V 5 bases and J 1 base, with 17 bases left between them. Germline CDR1 is MNHEY and CDR2 is SVGEGT. The CDR3 loop is CASSPGQYKYNYGYTF. Here the CDR3 DNA reads TGTGCCAGCAGTCCCGGACAGTACAAGTATAACTATGGCTACACCTTC.

This clonotype has just a few counts. The conserved closing phenylalanine or tryptophan is absent in this CDR3, likely reflecting a read error. The rearrangement joins TRBV6-9 to TRBJ1-5, with 10 bases fitting TRBD1. V gave up 2 bases and J gave up 5 bases; unmatched junction bases: 15. Germline V gene data show CDR1 as MNHGY and CDR2 as SVAAGI. The CDR3 is 19 amino acids. CDR3 region: CASSYTRQGARVYDQPQHP. CDR3 sequence (DNA): TGTGCCAGCAGTTATACCAGACAGGGGGCGCGTGTATATGATCAGCCCCAGCATCCT.

CDR3 sequence (DNA): TGTGCCAGCAGCCAAAGTGTTGGCAGCCTTTATGGCTACACCTTC. Translation: CASSQSVGSLYGYTF. The rearrangement joins TRBV4-2 to TRBJ1-2; no firm D call. The germline gives CDR1 LGHNA, CDR2 YNFKEQ. The CDR3 totals 15 residues. V lost 2 bases and J 5 bases, leaving 15 bases between the germline ends.

On this clonotype: It may be a read error: a sequence one base away is much more abundant. CDR3 sequence reads: CASSLDGNPYEQYF. CDR3 nucleotide sequence: TGTGCCAGCAGCTTAGACGGCAATCCCTACGAGCAGTACTTC. The chain couples TRBV11-2 to TRBJ2-7; no clear D. Germline V gene data show CDR1 as SGHAT and CDR2 as FQNNGV. The germline V and J ends were trimmed by 0 bases and 2 bases, with 8 bases remaining between them. The length of the CDR3 is 14 residues.

Ten or more counts support this clonotype. The chain couples TRBV11-3 to TRBJ2-7; TRBD1 matches at 8 bases. The germline V gene encodes CDR1 SGHNT and CDR2 YENEEA. The CDR3 loop spans 15 amino acids. V was pared by 1 base and J by 3 bases, with 5 bases of the junction left unmatched. The CDR3 sequence is CASSLVNRGDYEQYF. The CDR3 DNA sequence: TGTGCCAGCAGCTTAGTAAACAGGGGGGACTACGAGCAGTACTTC.

This clonotype was seen at least ten times. V and J are TRBV11-2 and TRBJ2-5; TRBD1 is a possible D gene (5 bases). The CDR3 is made up of 17 amino acids. V gave up 3 bases and J gave up 1 base, with 18 bases separating them. Germline V lookup: CDR1 SGHAT, CDR2 FQNNGV. CDR3 in amino acids: CASSLESQGARQETQYF. The CDR3 DNA follows: TGTGCCAGCAGCTTGGAGTCCCAAGGGGCGCGCCAAGAGACCCAGTACTTC.

This clonotype has a count of ten or more. This chain links TRBV3-1 with TRBJ2-1, with 8 nucleotides matching TRBD2. Germline V CDR1 and CDR2: LGHDT, YNNKEL (reference sequence). The CDR3 sequence is 16 residues long. J was trimmed by 3 bases and V by 4 bases; bases with no gene match: 8. The chain's CDR3 is CASSPTPGGDYNEQFF. The CDR3 nucleotides are TGTGCCAGCAGCCCCACCCCGGGGGGGGACTACAATGAGCAGTTCTTC.

This clonotype was counted ten times or more. This chain links TRBV27 with TRBJ1-4; TRBD1 agrees at 8 bases. After removal of 5 bases from V and 7 bases from J, the junction contained 9 bases not matched to a gene. There are 15 residues in the CDR3. Germline CDR1 reads MNHEY; CDR2 reads SMNVEV (reference sequence). The CDR3 DNA reads TGTGCCAGCAGTGTGGACAGGGCACGGGGTGAAAAACTGTTTTTT. This translates into CASSVDRARGEKLFF. Full variable domain (rest looked up from reference TRBV27 and TRBJ1-4): EAQVTQNPRYLITVTGKKLTVTCSQNMNHEYMSWYRQDPGLGLRQIYYSMNVEVTDKGDVPEGYKVSRKEKRNFPLILESPSPNQTSLYFCASSVDRARGEKLFFGSGTQLSVL.

The chain couples TRBV11-2 to TRBJ2-5; no clear D. The length of the CDR3 is 13 residues. Germline CDR1 reads SGHAT; CDR2 reads FQNNGV. Between the trimmed V and J ends, which lost 3 bases and 3 bases, there was a span of 8 bases. CDR3 nucleotides: TGTGCCAGCAGCTTTGGGGTTAAAGAGACCCAGTACTTC. It yields the protein CASSFGVKETQYF.

This clonotype was recorded many times. The rearrangement joins TRBV20-1 to TRBJ1-4; no definite D call. Germline loops: CDR1 DFQATT, CDR2 SNEGSKA (reference sequence). CDR3 length: 16 residues. The V end lost 6 bases, the J end lost 3 bases, and 20 bases lay between the germline ends. CDR3 sequence: CSAPRVQRDPNEKLFF. The CDR3 nucleotides read TGCAGTGCCCCGAGGGTCCAGCGAGATCCTAATGAAAAACTGTTTTTT.

This clonotype showed up many times. V is TRBV9 and J is TRBJ1-2; TRBD1 might be the D (6 bases). The CDR3 runs 14 residues. With 3 bases removed from V and 5 bases from J, the gap between germline ends came to 14 bases. Germline V gives CDR1 SGDLS, CDR2 YYNGEE. CDR3 region: CASSAGQSPYGYTF. CDR3 DNA sequence: TGTGCCAGCAGCGCCGGACAGAGTCCGTATGGCTACACCTTC.

The V and J genes are TRBV28 and TRBJ2-7; D is perhaps TRBD1 (6 bases). This CDR3 region has 14 residues. Trimming took 3 bases from V and 3 from J, leaving 12 bases between them. The V gene's germline CDR1 is MDHEN and CDR2 SYDVKM. The CDR3 spells CASSFAGQSYEQYF. CDR3 in DNA: TGTGCCAGCAGTTTCGCTGGACAGAGCTACGAGCAGTACTTC. Together with reference TRBV28 and TRBJ2-7, the CDR3 gives the full variable domain: DVKVTQSSRYLVKRTGEKVFLECVQDMDHENMFWYRQDPGLGLRLIYFSYDVKMKEKGDIPEGYSVSREKKERFSLILESASTNQTSMYLCASSFAGQSYEQYFGPGTRLTVT.

This clonotype was recorded at least ten times. The chain's CDR3 is CATSDLLAGDQETQYF. The CDR3 region has the DNA TGTGCCACCAGTGATTTACTAGCGGGAGACCAAGAGACCCAGTACTTC. The chain has TRBV24-1 and TRBJ2-5, with 11 bases fitting TRBD2. CDR3 size: 16 residues. Per the germline V gene, CDR1 is KGHDR and CDR2 is SFDVKD. V shed 1 base and J 0 bases; nucleotides not matched to a gene: 0.

The rearrangement links TRBV20-1 to TRBJ1-2; no firm D call. Germline loops: CDR1 DFQATT, CDR2 SNEGSKA (reference sequence). Between the trimmed V and J ends, which lost 6 bases and 3 bases, there was a span of 14 bases. CDR3 length: 13 residues. The CDR3 sequence: CSATSSTDYGYTF. The CDR3 DNA reads TGCAGTGCGACGTCGTCCACGGACTATGGCTACACCTTC.

This clonotype was seen ten or more times. Here the CDR3 reads CASSWDRLYNEQFF. In DNA form, the CDR3 reads TGTGCCAGCAGCTGGGACAGGCTCTACAATGAGCAGTTCTTC. The gene calls are TRBV11-2 and TRBJ2-1; 8 bases fit TRBD1. The V gene end was trimmed by 4 bases and the J gene end by 3 bases; junction bases not matched to a gene: 2. Germline V CDR1 and CDR2: SGHAT, FQNNGV. The CDR3 length is 14 residues.

This clonotype was counted at least ten times. The rearrangement uses TRBV7-6 and TRBJ1-1; no firm D call. The V gene lost 4 bases and the J gene lost 6 bases, with 12 bases spanning the gap. Germline V gene lookup returns CDR1 SGHVS and CDR2 FNYEAQ. The CDR3 spans 13 residues. The CDR3 reads CASSSRPEAEAFF. The CDR3 DNA is TGTGCCAGCAGCTCCCGTCCAGAGGCTGAAGCTTTCTTT.

This clonotype came up many times. The J gene is TRBJ2-1, the V gene TRBV9; D may be TRBD1 or TRBD2 (7 bases each). V lost 4 bases, J lost 2 bases, and 13 bases lay in between. This CDR3 spans 15 amino acids. Germline CDR1 and CDR2: SGDLS and YYNGEE. The DNA for the CDR3 is TGTGCCAGCAGCCTCAGCGGGACAGCCTACAATGAGCAGTTCTTC. Protein sequence: CASSLSGTAYNEQFF.

This clonotype was counted ten times or more. The genes are TRBV27 and TRBJ2-3; D is ambiguous. The CDR3 runs 14 residues. CDR1 and CDR2 (germline): MNHEY, SMNVEV (reference sequence). V was clipped by 6 bases and J by 4 bases, with 14 bases between them. This chain's CDR3 is CASSRAWVADTQYF. The CDR3 DNA reads TGTGCCAGCAGCCGCGCATGGGTGGCAGATACGCAGTATTTT.

This clonotype has just a few counts. This chain connects TRBV7-9 to TRBJ1-3; D is perhaps TRBD1 (5 bases). Looked up from germline, CDR1 is SEHNR and CDR2 is FQNEAQ (reference sequence). V gave up 4 bases and J gave up 2 bases, with 21 bases separating them. CDR3 length: 18 residues. CDR3 region: CASSSRSLPQGPGNTIYF. CDR3 coding DNA: TGTGCCAGCAGCTCCCGTTCACTACCTCAGGGTCCTGGAAACACCATATATTTT.

This clonotype was picked up many times. The CDR3 bases are TGTGCCAGCACCGGCGGTCTAGCGGTCCGTAGGGATGAGCAGTTCTTC. As protein: CASTGGLAVRRDEQFF. This chain uses TRBV2 with TRBJ2-1, with TRBD2 matching 7 bases. The V gene end was trimmed by 7 bases and the J gene end by 8 bases; junction bases not matched to a gene: 17. The CDR3 covers 16 residues. The germline CDR1 and CDR2 sequences are SNHLY and FYNNEI.